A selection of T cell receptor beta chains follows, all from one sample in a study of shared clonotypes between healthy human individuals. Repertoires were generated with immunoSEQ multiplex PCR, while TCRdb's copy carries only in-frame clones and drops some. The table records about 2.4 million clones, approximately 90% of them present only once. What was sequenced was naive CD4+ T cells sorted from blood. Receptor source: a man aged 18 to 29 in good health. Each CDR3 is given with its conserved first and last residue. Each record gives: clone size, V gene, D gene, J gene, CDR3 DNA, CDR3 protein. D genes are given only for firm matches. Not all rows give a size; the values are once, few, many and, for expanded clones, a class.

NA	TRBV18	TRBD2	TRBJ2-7	TGTGCCAGCGCCCCGACTAGCGGGAGGGAATACGAGCAGTACTTC	CASAPTSGREYEQYF
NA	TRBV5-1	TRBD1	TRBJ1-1	TGCGCCAGCAGCTTGGCCGTGACAGGGGGATACACTGAAGCTTTCTTT	CASSLAVTGGYTEAFF
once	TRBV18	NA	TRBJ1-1	TGTGCCAGCTCACCGCTGGGGGACACTGAAGCTTTCTTT	CASSPLGDTEAFF
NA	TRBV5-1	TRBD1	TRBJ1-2	TGCGCCAGCAGCCCCGGGACAGTACATGGCTACACCTTC	CASSPGTVHGYTF
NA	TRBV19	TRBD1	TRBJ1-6	TGTGCCAGTAGGGACAGGGGTATTGGTAATTCACCCCTCCACTTT	CASRDRGIGNSPLHF
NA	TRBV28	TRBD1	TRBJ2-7	TGTGCCAGCCGACCCGTTAGGGGACAGTACTACGAGCAGTACTTC	CASRPVRGQYYEQYF
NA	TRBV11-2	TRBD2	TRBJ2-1	TGTGCCAGCAGCCGCTGGGGTGCGGGAGGGTACAATGAGCAGTTCTTC	CASSRWGAGGYNEQFF
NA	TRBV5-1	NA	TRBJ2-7	TGCGCCAGCAGCTTAATCGGGAACTACGAGCAGTACTTC	CASSLIGNYEQYF
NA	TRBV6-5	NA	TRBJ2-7	TGTGCCAGCAGGACAGCCATCATCCACGAGCAGTACTTC	CASRTAIIHEQYF
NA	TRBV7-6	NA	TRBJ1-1	TGTGCCAGCAGCCCGGCCGGCAGGAACACTGAAGCTTTCTTT	CASSPAGRNTEAFF
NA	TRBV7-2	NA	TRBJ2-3	TGTGCCAGCAGCCCCGAGTCGGGAAAAGGGGCCTGGGTGCAGTATTTT	CASSPESGKGAWVQYF
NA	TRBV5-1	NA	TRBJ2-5	TGCGCCAGCAGCTCTACGACCCCAGGGACCCAGTACTTC	CASSSTTPGTQYF
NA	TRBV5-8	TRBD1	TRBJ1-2	TGTGCCAGCAGCTCTTCTGGGACAGGGTTTTCCGTCTACACCTTC	CASSSSGTGFSVYTF
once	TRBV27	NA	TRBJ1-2	TGTGCCACCCCAGCTTGGATGGGGGACTATGGCTACACCTTC	CATPAWMGDYGYTF
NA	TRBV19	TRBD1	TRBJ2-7	TGTGCCAGTAGTACCCCGGGACAGACCTACGAGCAGTACTTC	CASSTPGQTYEQYF
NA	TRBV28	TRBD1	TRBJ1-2	TGTGCCAGCGGAGGGGGCGGTAACTATGGCTACACCTTC	CASGGGGNYGYTF
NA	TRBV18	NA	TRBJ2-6	TGTGCCAGCTCACTAGGGTCCCGAGGATCTGGGGCCAACGTCCTGACTTTC	CASSLGSRGSGANVLTF
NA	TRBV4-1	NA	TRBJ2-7	TGCGCCAGCAGCTCCTCGCGGGGCCCGAGTTACGAGCAGTACTTC	CASSSSRGPSYEQYF
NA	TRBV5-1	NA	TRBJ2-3	TGCGCCAGCAGCTTAGGGGGTGGTGCAGATACGCAGTATTTT	CASSLGGGADTQYF
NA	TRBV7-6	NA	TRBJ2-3	TGTGCCAGCAGCTTATCGGCTAGCCGCACAGATACGCAGTATTTT	CASSLSASRTDTQYF
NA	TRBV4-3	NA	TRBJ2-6	TGCGCCAGCAGCCAAGTAAAAGGGCCCTCTGGGGCCAACGTCCTGACTTTC	CASSQVKGPSGANVLTF
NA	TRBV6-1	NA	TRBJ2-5	TGTGCCAGCAGCGTAAGCCGGGAGACCCAGTACTTC	CASSVSRETQYF
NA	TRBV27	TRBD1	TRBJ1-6	TGTGCCAGCAGTCGGGGACAGGGTCAGAATTCACCCCTCCACTTT	CASSRGQGQNSPLHF
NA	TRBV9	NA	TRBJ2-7	TGTGCCAGCAGCGTAGAAGGGTCCCCCTACGAGCAGTACTTC	CASSVEGSPYEQYF
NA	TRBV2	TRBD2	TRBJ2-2	TGTGCCATGACTAGCGGGAGCGGGGAGCTGTTTTTT	CAMTSGSGELFF
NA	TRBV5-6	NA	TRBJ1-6	TGTGCCAGCAGCTTGTCGTCGGGTTCACCCCTCCACTTT	CASSLSSGSPLHF
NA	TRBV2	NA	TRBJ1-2	TGTGCCAGCAGTGAAGTGGGGGAGAAGAACTATGGCTACACCTTC	CASSEVGEKNYGYTF
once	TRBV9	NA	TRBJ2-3	TGTGCCAGCAGCATCACAGATACGCAGTATTTT	CASSITDTQYF
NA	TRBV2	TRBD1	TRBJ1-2	TGTGCCAGCAGTGCTGGACAGGGACAGAACTATGGCTACACCTTC	CASSAGQGQNYGYTF
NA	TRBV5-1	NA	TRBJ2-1	TGCGCCAGCAGCTTGGCTAACAATGAGCAGTTCTTC	CASSLANNEQFF
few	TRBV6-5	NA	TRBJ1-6	TGTGCCAGCAGTCGCGGGGATTCACCCCTCCACTTT	CASSRGDSPLHF
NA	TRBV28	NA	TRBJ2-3	TGTGCCAGCAGTTCCGCCGGGACGATAAGCACAGATACGCAGTATTTT	CASSSAGTISTDTQYF
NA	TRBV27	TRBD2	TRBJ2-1	TGTGCCAGCAGTTTCTTAGCGGGGCTCTCCTACAATGAGCAGTTCTTC	CASSFLAGLSYNEQFF
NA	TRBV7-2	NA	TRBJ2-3	TGTGCCAGCAGCTTAGCTGGTGGGTTTCCCACAGATACGCAGTATTTT	CASSLAGGFPTDTQYF